A single sample is the source of the 11 T cell receptor beta chains below, sequenced in a study of cytomegalovirus exposure and HLA in healthy donors (dated by TCRdb to the late 2010s). Libraries were constructed by the immunoSEQ multiplex PCR assay. Here the immuneACCESS table is served through TCRdb, limited to in-frame sequences with V and J called. Missing clones are a known gap in these copies; in checked studies unresolved V genes cover under half, and the rest lacks a known reason. This sample holds 200,000 to 250,000 clones; approximately 82% were observed only once. The leading ten clones occupy roughly 6% of the sample. Material for sequencing was PBMCs. These receptors were taken from a young woman in good health and CMV-seronegative.

This rearrangement joins TRBV5-4 to TRBJ1-2; 7 positions agree with TRBD1. The CDR3 sequence is 15 residues long. V shed 6 bases and J 6 bases; nucleotides not matched to a gene: 14. Germline CDR1 reads SGHNT; CDR2 reads YYREEE (reference sequence). The chain's CDR3 is CASTPTVRGRDGYTF. The CDR3 nucleotides read TGTGCCAGCACCCCCACCGTGAGGGGGCGGGATGGCTACACCTTC.

The rearrangement uses TRBV9 and TRBJ2-7; 7 bases match TRBD1. This CDR3 is 14 amino acids long. Germline V gene sequence: CDR1 SGDLS, CDR2 YYNGEE. The V gene end was trimmed by 3 bases and the J gene end by 3 bases; junction bases not matched to a gene: 6. The CDR3 spells CASSATGNLYEQYF. CDR3 DNA sequence: TGTGCCAGCAGCGCGACAGGGAATCTCTACGAGCAGTACTTC.

The V gene is TRBV9, the J gene TRBJ2-7, with D unresolved. CDR1 is SGDLS and CDR2 is YYNGEE in the germline V gene. Trimming removed 6 bases from V and 1 base from J, with 14 bases in between. The CDR3 is 14 residues long. The CDR3 is CASTFQQPSYEQYF. The DNA of the CDR3 is TGTGCCAGCACCTTCCAGCAGCCATCCTACGAGCAGTACTTC.

The table lists this clone with a few counts. The chain carries TRBV5-1 and TRBJ2-7; TRBD2 matches 7 bases. V shed 6 bases and J 0 bases; nucleotides not matched to a gene: 6. The length of the CDR3 is 14 residues. Looked up from germline, CDR1 is SGHRS and CDR2 is YFSETQ. The CDR3 DNA is TGCGCCAGCACTCCGACTAGCCTCTCCTACGAGCAGTACTTC. Translation: CASTPTSLSYEQYF.

The chain couples TRBV9 to TRBJ1-5, with a tentative D call TRBD1 (6 bases). The CDR3 sequence is 15 residues long. The ends were cut back, 0 bases at V and 2 bases at J, with 9 bases in the middle. Germline assignment: CDR1 SGDLS and CDR2 YYNGEE. CDR3 in amino acids: CASSVAGDGNQPQHF. As DNA, the CDR3 is TGTGCCAGCAGCGTAGCAGGGGATGGCAATCAGCCCCAGCATTTT.

This clone was observed once. J is TRBJ1-2 and V is TRBV28, with D maybe TRBD1 (5 bases). The germline V gene encodes CDR1 MDHEN and CDR2 SYDVKM. The CDR3 has 15 amino acids. The V and J ends lost 0 bases and 5 bases respectively, with 13 bases between them. The CDR3 nucleotides read TGTGCCAGCAGTTTATGGGGCACCCCAGGGTATGGCTACACCTTC. It codes for CASSLWGTPGYGYTF.

This chain connects TRBV6-5 to TRBJ2-1; a possible D gene is TRBD1 (6 bases). Germline-derived CDR1 and CDR2 are MNHEY and SVGAGI. V lost 0 bases and J lost 7, with 10 bases in between. This CDR3 has 14 residues. The CDR3 loop is CASSYSPGANEQFF. The CDR3 nucleotides are TGTGCCAGCAGTTACTCGCCAGGGGCGAATGAGCAGTTCTTC.

This rearrangement joins TRBV5-1 to TRBJ1-2, with D uncertain. CDR1 is SGHRS and CDR2 is YFSETQ in the germline V gene. The CDR3 contains 13 residues. Trimming took 1 base from V and 4 from J, leaving 8 bases between them. CDR3 sequence (DNA): TGCGCCAGCAGCTTGCCAGGAGGCTATGGCTACACCTTC. Amino acid sequence: CASSLPGGYGYTF.

Remarks on this clone: The junction and the germline gene differ at one end; a read error may be behind it. The genes are TRBV7-9 and TRBJ1-2; 9 bases line up with TRBD1. Per germline, CDR1 SEHNR and CDR2 FQNEAQ (reference sequence). The CDR3 runs 15 residues. CDR3 in DNA: TGTGCCAGCAGCTCGGGACAGGGATCTAATTATGGCTACACCTTC. Translating it yields CASSSGQGSNYGYTF.

The chain joins TRBV27 to TRBJ2-7; TRBD1 is a possible D gene (6 bases). Germline V gives CDR1 MNHEY, CDR2 SMNVEV (reference sequence). The CDR3 has 13 amino acids. The V end lost 5 bases, the J end lost 4 bases, and 12 bases lay between the germline ends. CDR3 sequence reads: CASSHGQSYEQYF. In DNA, the CDR3 is TGTGCCAGCAGTCATGGACAGAGTTACGAGCAGTACTTC.

The gene calls are TRBV27 and TRBJ1-1, with 7 nucleotides matching TRBD1. This CDR3 region has 14 residues. The trim removed 6 bases at V and 3 bases at J, leaving 7 bases unmatched. Germline V lookup: CDR1 MNHEY, CDR2 SMNVEV (reference sequence). CDR3 nucleotide sequence: TGTGCCAGCAGGAGGGACAGCTTCGACACTGAAGCTTTCTTT. Translation: CASRRDSFDTEAFF.